This passage covers 32 T cell receptor beta chains from one sample sequenced in a study of T cells in Graves' hyperthyroidism and ophthalmopathy. Amplification of TCR beta CDR3 regions used RNA as the template. The HTBI primer set drove a first-round RT-PCR of the TCR CDR3. TCRdb used MiXCR to reprocess the multiplex PCR reads, holding one entry per CDR3 protein. The data hold hundreds of thousands of distinct CDR3 sequences, with 38% observed a single time. Material: blood. These receptors originate from a man younger than 35 with Graves' hyperthyroidism.

This clonotype was seen repeatedly, ten times or more. V is TRBV7-2 and J is TRBJ2-5; no clear D gene. The V gene's germline CDR1 is SGHTA and CDR2 FQGNSA. The CDR3 runs to 16 residues. V was clipped by 5 bases and J by 0 bases, with 16 bases between them. CDR3 sequence reads: CASSPPGLPNQETQYF. The CDR3 coding sequence is TGTGCCAGCAGCCCCCCGGGTCTCCCCAACCAAGAGACCCAGTACTTC.

Details on this clonotype: The germline gene is not matched at one end of the junction; a read error may be the cause. V usage is TRBV29-1 and J usage is TRBJ1-1; 8 bases match TRBD1. The CDR3 totals 13 residues. The germline V gene encodes CDR1 SQVTM and CDR2 ANQGSEA. CDR3 DNA: TGCAGCGTGGAAGAGGACAGGGACACTGAAGCTTTCTTT. Encoded protein: CSVEEDRDTEAFF.

The table lists this clonotype with a few counts. The rearrangement uses TRBV7-8 and TRBJ2-7; D may be TRBD1 (8 bases). Trimming stripped 5 bases from V and 3 bases from J, with 14 bases between. The CDR3 sequence is 14 residues long. CDR1 is SGHVS and CDR2 is FQNEAQ in the germline V gene. In DNA, the CDR3 is TGTGCCAGCAGCATAAACAGGGGGGGCTACGAGCAGTACTTC. Protein product: CASSINRGGYEQYF.

The V gene is TRBV19, the J gene TRBJ2-7; 8 nucleotides align to TRBD2. Germline lookup yields CDR1 LNHDA and CDR2 SQIVND (reference sequence). Germline trimming cut 6 bases from V and 2 bases from J; bases unmatched to any gene: 6. The CDR3 is 14 residues long. The CDR3 DNA is TGTGCCAGTAGCTCGGGACTAGGGCCCTACGAGCAGTACTTC. Its protein is CASSSGLGPYEQYF.

Many counts were recorded for this clonotype. The chain has TRBV29-1 and TRBJ2-7; possibly TRBD2 for D (5 bases). The CDR3 is made up of 11 amino acids. Trimming took off 7 bases at V and 7 bases at J, with 14 bases between the two ends. Looked up from germline, CDR1 is SQVTM and CDR2 is ANQGSEA. The CDR3 is CSAVTAGEQYF. The CDR3 DNA sequence: TGCAGCGCTGTCACGGCGGGTGAGCAGTACTTC.

This clonotype was observed a handful of times. The chain has TRBV7-3 and TRBJ2-2; 7 bases line up with TRBD2. Unmatched junction bases numbered 8, after V lost 6 bases and J lost 13 bases. Germline assignment: CDR1 SGHTA and CDR2 FQGTGA. The CDR3 totals 12 residues. In DNA form, the CDR3 reads TGTGCCAGCAGTCATTCCGGGACTACGCTGTTTTTT. The encoded protein is CASSHSGTTLFF. Supplemented by reference TRBV7-3 and TRBJ2-2, the full variable domain reads GAGVSQTPSNKVTEKGKYVELRCDPISGHTALYWYRQSLGQGPEFLIYFQGTGAADDSGLPNDRFFAVRPEGSVSTLKIQRTERGDSAVYLCASSHSGTTLFFGEGSRLTVL.

J is TRBJ2-2 and V is TRBV15, with a weak D call TRBD1 (6 bases). Germline CDR1 and CDR2: LNHNV and YYDKDF (reference sequence). Trimming took off 3 bases at V and 4 bases at J, with 12 bases between the two ends. The CDR3 contains 15 residues. The CDR3 nucleotides are TGTGCCACCAGCAGTGAAGGGGGATCCACCGGGGAGCTGTTTTTT. Protein: CATSSEGGSTGELFF.

About this clonotype itself: The germline gene is not matched at one end of the junction; a read error may be the cause. The CDR3 nucleotides read TGCGCCAGCAGTTCCGGGACAGGGGTGTTCGAGCAGTACTTC. This translates into CASSSGTGVFEQYF. This chain uses TRBV7-9 with TRBJ2-7, with 10 bases aligning to TRBD1. Germline CDR1 SEHNR, CDR2 FQNEAQ (reference sequence). There are 14 residues in the CDR3.

This clonotype showed up many times. The CDR3 sequence is CASSPYQGQNTEAFF. Written as DNA, the CDR3 is TGTGCCAGCAGCCCTTACCAGGGACAGAACACTGAAGCTTTCTTT. The chain has TRBV7-9 and TRBJ1-1, with D possibly TRBD1 on 6 matching bases. Germline lookup yields CDR1 SEHNR and CDR2 FQNEAQ (reference sequence). The CDR3 runs to 15 residues. Trimming took 5 bases from V and 1 from J, leaving 14 bases between them.

The chain employs TRBV7-2 and TRBJ2-7, with D uncertain. The CDR3 consists of 15 residues. CDR1 is SGHTA and CDR2 is FQGNSA in the germline V gene. The V gene lost 4 bases and the J gene lost 0 bases, with 13 bases spanning the gap. The CDR3 nucleotides read TGTGCCAGCAGCTCCTGGGCTTTGAGCTCCTACGAGCAGTACTTC. Its translation is CASSSWALSSYEQYF. The whole variable domain, remainder taken from reference TRBV7-2 and TRBJ2-7, is GAGVSQSPSNKVTEKGKDVELRCDPISGHTALYWYRQSLGQGLEFLIYFQGNSAPDKSGLPSDRFSAERTGGSVSTLTIQRTQQEDSAVYLCASSSWALSSYEQYFGPGTRLTVT.

This clonotype was seen many times. This chain connects TRBV10-3 to TRBJ1-1; perhaps TRBD1 as D (6 bases). The germline gives CDR1 ENHRY, CDR2 SYGVKD. The CDR3 is made up of 13 amino acids. Trimming removed 11 bases from V and 10 bases from J, with 23 bases in between. This CDR3 is CAVWTADLSRAFF. The CDR3 DNA sequence: TGTGCCGTCTGGACAGCCGACCTCTCTCGAGCTTTCTTT.

In this sample, this clonotype turned up many times. Written as DNA, the CDR3 is TGTGCCAGCAGGAGCTCCTATAATTCACCCCTCCACTTT. It is translated as CASRSSYNSPLHF. The J gene is TRBJ1-6, the V gene TRBV25-1; D ambiguous. The V end was cut by 6 bases, the J end by 0 bases, with 3 bases between. This CDR3 spans 13 amino acids. Looked up from germline, CDR1 is MGHDK and CDR2 is SYGVNS. The full variable domain, with the rest looked up from reference TRBV25-1 and TRBJ1-6, is EADIYQTPRYLVIGTGKKITLECSQTMGHDKMYWYQQDPGMELHLIHYSYGVNSTEKGDLSSESTVSRIRTEHFPLTLESARPSHTSQYLCASRSSYNSPLHFGNGTRLTVT.

The table lists this clonotype with a few counts. V and J are TRBV7-2 and TRBJ1-5; unclear D gene. CDR1 and CDR2 (germline): SGHTA, FQGNSA. Trimming removed 6 bases from V and 4 bases from J, with 16 bases in between. The CDR3 runs to 15 residues. CDR3 in amino acids: CASSRTELRNQPQHF. As DNA, the CDR3 is TGTGCCAGCAGTCGCACGGAACTACGTAATCAGCCCCAGCATTTT.

The chain employs TRBV7-9 and TRBJ1-3; tentatively, D is TRBD1 (6 bases). Germline loops: CDR1 SEHNR, CDR2 FQNEAQ (reference sequence). Trimming took off 4 bases at V and 4 bases at J, with 8 bases between the two ends. The CDR3 sequence is 13 residues long. CDR3 region: CASSYQGGNTIYF. The CDR3 coding sequence is TGTGCCAGCAGCTACCAGGGGGGAAACACCATATATTTT.

This clonotype was counted ten times or more. The chain employs TRBV2 and TRBJ1-5; D uncertain. The CDR3 spans 12 residues. The germline gives CDR1 SNHLY, CDR2 FYNNEI. V lost 6 bases, J lost 7 bases, and 10 bases lay in between. The CDR3 sequence: CASRSTGQPQHF. The CDR3 DNA reads TGTGCCAGCAGGTCTACCGGGCAGCCCCAGCATTTT.

This clonotype was recorded at least ten times. The J gene is TRBJ2-7, the V gene TRBV7-3; no firm D call. The CDR3 runs to 13 residues. V shed 1 base and J shed 6 bases, with 10 bases lying between them. The germline V gene has CDR1 SGHTA and CDR2 FQGTGA. CDR3 DNA: TGTGCCAGCAGCTTAAGCGGTCCCTCCGAGCAGTACTTC. Its protein is CASSLSGPSEQYF.

At least ten counts were recorded for this clonotype. CDR3 in amino acids: CASSDLAHSGNTIYF. The CDR3 nucleotides are TGTGCCAGCAGTGATCTGGCACACTCTGGAAACACCATATATTTT. This chain joins TRBV25-1 and TRBJ1-3; D is unresolved. The CDR3 has 15 residues. V lost 3 bases and J 0 bases, leaving 9 bases between the germline ends. CDR1 MGHDK and CDR2 SYGVNS come from the germline V gene. The whole variable domain, filled in from reference TRBV25-1 and TRBJ1-3, reads EADIYQTPRYLVIGTGKKITLECSQTMGHDKMYWYQQDPGMELHLIHYSYGVNSTEKGDLSSESTVSRIRTEHFPLTLESARPSHTSQYLCASSDLAHSGNTIYFGEGSWLTVV.

This clonotype was observed at least ten times. The V gene is TRBV19, the J gene TRBJ1-4; D unresolved. Germline CDR1 reads LNHDA; CDR2 reads SQIVND (reference sequence). This CDR3 has 14 residues. V dropped 3 bases and J dropped 5 bases, with 10 bases sitting between them. CDR3 DNA: TGTGCCAGTAGTATCCGGGGTAGGAATGAAAAACTGTTTTTT. Amino acid sequence: CASSIRGRNEKLFF.

This clonotype has more than one count but fewer than ten. The chain links TRBV5-1 to TRBJ1-1; no reliable D call. CDR1 and CDR2 from the germline V gene are SGHRS and YFSETQ. This CDR3 contains 15 residues. The V end lost 4 bases, the J end lost 1 base, and 14 bases lay between the germline ends. The CDR3: CASSPDGPRNTEAFF. In DNA, the CDR3 is TGCGCCAGCAGCCCTGATGGACCGCGGAACACTGAAGCTTTCTTT.

The chain recombines TRBV2 with TRBJ1-5; TRBD1 matches 8 bases. J gave up 7 bases and V 6 bases, and 5 bases lay outside the gene matches. Germline-derived CDR1 and CDR2 are SNHLY and FYNNEI. This CDR3 region has 13 residues. The CDR3 loop is CASREDRDQPQHF. CDR3 DNA sequence: TGTGCCAGCAGAGAGGACAGGGACCAGCCCCAGCATTTT. Supplemented by reference TRBV2 and TRBJ1-5, the full variable domain reads EPEVTQTPSHQVTQMGQEVILRCVPISNHLYFYWYRQILGQKVEFLVSFYNNEISEKSEIFDDQFSVERPDGSNFTLKIRSTKLEDSAMYFCASREDRDQPQHFGDGTRLSIL.

There are a few counts of this clonotype. The gene calls are TRBV5-1 and TRBJ2-7; possibly TRBD2 for D (5 bases). Germline loops: CDR1 SGHRS, CDR2 YFSETQ. The V gene lost 2 bases and the J gene lost 4 bases, with 19 bases spanning the gap. This CDR3 comprises 16 residues. Here the CDR3 reads CASSLLDPGLDYEQYF. In DNA form, the CDR3 reads TGCGCCAGCAGCTTACTAGACCCCGGATTAGATTACGAGCAGTACTTC.

This chain links TRBV20-1 with TRBJ1-3, with D unclear. Per the germline V gene, CDR1 is DFQATT and CDR2 is SNEGSKA (reference sequence). V lost 3 bases, J lost 0 bases, and 12 bases lay in between. The CDR3 is made up of 15 amino acids. The CDR3 reads CSASKGEPSGNTIYF. CDR3 nucleotides: TGCAGTGCTAGCAAAGGCGAGCCCTCTGGAAACACCATATATTTT.

The chain combines TRBV11-2 with TRBJ2-7; D gene uncertain. The CDR3 totals 11 residues. Deletions cut 11 bases from V and 6 bases from J, with 14 bases between. Per germline, CDR1 SGHAT and CDR2 FQNNGV. The CDR3 nucleotides read TGTGCCTGGAGTGATGTGGGCGAGCAGTACTTC. Amino acids: CAWSDVGEQYF. Using reference TRBV11-2 and TRBJ2-7 for the parts outside the CDR3, the full variable domain is EAGVAQSPRYKIIEKRQSVAFWCNPISGHATLYWYQQILGQGPKLLIQFQNNGVVDDSQLPKDRFSAERLKGVDSTLKIQPAKLEDSAVYLCAWSDVGEQYFGPGTRLTVT.

This clonotype was counted at least ten times. This chain uses TRBV7-9 with TRBJ2-3; TRBD2 might be the D (5 bases). The CDR3 sequence is 11 residues long. Trimming took off 7 bases at V and 5 bases at J, with 7 bases between the two ends. CDR1 and CDR2 (germline): SEHNR, FQNEAQ (reference sequence). The CDR3 here is CASTDLDTQYF. The CDR3 DNA reads as TGTGCCAGCACGGACTTAGATACGCAGTATTTT.

This clonotype was detected a few times. The J gene is TRBJ2-7, the V gene TRBV7-9; 7 bases match TRBD1. V gave up 5 bases and J gave up 2 bases; unmatched junction bases: 6. The CDR3 loop spans 14 amino acids. Germline V gives CDR1 SEHNR, CDR2 FQNEAQ (reference sequence). This CDR3 is CASSAGTDPYEQYF. The CDR3 region has the DNA TGTGCCAGCAGCGCTGGGACAGACCCCTACGAGCAGTACTTC.

This clonotype was detected a few times. V gene TRBV29-1 combines with J gene TRBJ2-7; the match to TRBD2 covers 12 bases. Germline V gives CDR1 SQVTM, CDR2 ANQGSEA. This CDR3 comprises 16 residues. After removal of 4 bases from V and 2 bases from J, the junction contained 9 bases not matched to a gene. In nucleotides, the CDR3 is TGCAGCGTTGGCGCGACTAGCGGGAGTCCCACCTACGAGCAGTACTTC. This translates into CSVGATSGSPTYEQYF.

This clonotype has a single count. The chain joins TRBV20-1 to TRBJ1-5; D is unresolved. The germline V and J ends were trimmed by 5 bases and 1 base, with 15 bases remaining between them. The CDR3 contains 15 residues. CDR1 is DFQATT and CDR2 is SNEGSKA in the germline V gene (reference sequence). The CDR3 spells CSAHLDTLSNQPQHF. CDR3 DNA sequence: TGCAGTGCTCACCTTGACACCCTAAGCAATCAGCCCCAGCATTTT.

This chain links TRBV6-2 or TRBV6-3 with TRBJ1-5, with D perhaps matching TRBD1 (5 bases). The ends were cut back, 8 bases at V and 0 bases at J, with 11 bases in the middle. The CDR3 contains 14 residues. Germline CDR1 and CDR2: MNHEY and SVGEGT. CDR3 DNA: TGTGCCAGCGCGCTGGACATTAGCAATCAGCCCCAGCATTTT. This codes for CASALDISNQPQHF.

As to this clonotype: Possible read error: a much larger clone is one base away. This CDR3 is missing its conserved last phenylalanine or tryptophan, likely due to a read error. The chain recombines TRBV7-2 with TRBJ1-6; TRBD1 aligns across 8 bases. In germline, CDR1 is SGHTA, CDR2 FQGNSA. The CDR3 loop spans 15 amino acids. CDR3 sequence: CASSGRQGYTSPLHS. DNA of the CDR3: TGTGCCAGCAGCGGGAGACAGGGGTATACTTCACCCCTCCACTCT.

The CDR3: CASRALGDPEAFF. The CDR3 DNA sequence: TGTGCCAGCAGGGCTTTAGGAGATCCTGAAGCTTTCTTT. This sequence joins TRBV6-6 and TRBJ1-1; D is uncertain. The CDR3 consists of 13 residues. V shed 6 bases and J shed 6 bases, with 14 bases lying between them. From germline, CDR1 is MNHNY and CDR2 SVGAGI (reference sequence).

This clonotype was counted many times. The chain employs TRBV24-1 and TRBJ1-1, with unresolved D. V dropped 7 bases and J dropped 1 base, with 12 bases sitting between them. Germline CDR1 KGHDR, CDR2 SFDVKD. The CDR3 extends over 14 amino acids. CDR3 nucleotide sequence: TGTGCCACCAGCTCGGCAGAGTCGAACACTGAAGCTTTCTTT. This sequence encodes CATSSAESNTEAFF.

This clonotype was seen more than once but under ten times. The chain has TRBV6-5 and TRBJ2-7, with TRBD2 identical over 7 bases. The junction had 6 bases not matched to a gene; V was cut back by 8 bases and J by 2 bases. CDR1 and CDR2 from the germline V gene are MNHEY and SVGAGI. This CDR3 spans 13 amino acids. The CDR3 region is CASCWGGTYEQYF. The CDR3 DNA sequence: TGTGCCAGCTGCTGGGGGGGGACCTACGAGCAGTACTTC.